The 27 T cell receptor beta chains below were found in one sample sequenced in a study of cytomegalovirus exposure and HLA in healthy donors. Amplification used 60 Vbeta primers and 13 Jbeta primers. Sequencing was performed with immunoSEQ multiplex PCR; in TCRdb, only in-frame clones are kept and a portion is missing. The sample shows 250,000 to 350,000 clones, around 90% of them seen only once. Sample: PBMCs. The receptors stem from a woman aged 18-29 years in good health and CMV-seronegative.

The rearrangement uses TRBV2 and TRBJ2-1; the match to TRBD2 covers 8 bases. Trimming took 6 bases from V and 2 from J; bases not matched to a gene: 6. This CDR3 comprises 15 residues. Germline CDR1 is SNHLY and CDR2 is FYNNEI. The CDR3 sequence: CASSFRGGTYNEQFF. CDR3 DNA: TGTGCCAGCAGCTTCCGGGGGGGGACCTACAATGAGCAGTTCTTC.

The gene calls are TRBV4-1 and TRBJ2-1; D ambiguous. With 0 bases removed from V and 4 bases from J, the gap between germline ends came to 13 bases. This CDR3 contains 16 residues. Germline CDR1 and CDR2: MGHRA and YSYEKL. As DNA, the CDR3 is TGCGCCAGCAGCCAAGATCTGGCAGTCTCTTACAATGAGCAGTTCTTC. Encoded protein: CASSQDLAVSYNEQFF.

This clone was observed a handful of times. Different DNA sequences within this sample yield the same CDR3. The chain combines TRBV4-2 with TRBJ1-6; possible D gene TRBD1, 5 bases. V lost 0 bases to trimming and J lost 4 bases, with 16 bases between them. Germline-derived CDR1 and CDR2 are LGHNA and YNFKEQ. This CDR3 region has 18 residues. CDR3 in amino acids: CASSQETAGGKYNSPLHF. CDR3 coding DNA: TGTGCCAGCAGCCAAGAGACAGCGGGAGGGAAGTATAATTCACCCCTCCACTTT.

The chain employs TRBV7-2 and TRBJ2-4, with 10 bases that match TRBD2. The germline CDR1 and CDR2 sequences are SGHTA and FQGNSA. V dropped 6 bases and J dropped 0; count of bases not matched to a gene: 5. CDR3 length: 16 residues. Here the CDR3 reads CASSLRTSGAKNIQYF. The CDR3 DNA reads TGTGCCAGCAGTCTCCGGACTAGCGGAGCCAAAAACATTCAGTACTTC.

A single count supports this clone. The rearrangement links TRBV10-1 to TRBJ1-5, with D possibly being TRBD1 (5 bases). The CDR3 length is 13 residues. Trimming pared 6 bases from V and 7 bases from J, leaving 13 bases between. The V gene's germline CDR1 is WNHNN and CDR2 SYGVQD (reference sequence). The CDR3 reads CASRTRVPQPQHF. DNA of the CDR3: TGCGCCAGCAGGACCAGGGTCCCCCAGCCCCAGCATTTT.

This chain joins TRBV4-2 and TRBJ1-1; D uncertain. The germline V gene has CDR1 LGHNA and CDR2 YNFKEQ. Trimming took off 0 bases at V and 5 bases at J, with 13 bases between the two ends. This CDR3 region has 15 residues. The CDR3 spells CASSQERGRGTEAFF. As DNA, the CDR3 is TGTGCCAGCAGCCAAGAGCGAGGGCGCGGGACTGAAGCTTTCTTT.

V is TRBV9 and J is TRBJ2-1; D remains unclear. Germline CDR1 and CDR2: SGDLS and YYNGEE. This CDR3 is 14 amino acids long. V dropped 2 bases and J dropped 5 bases, with 11 bases sitting between them. The CDR3 DNA sequence: TGTGCCAGCAGCGTGCTCCGGAGAGACAATGAGCAGTTCTTC. Translation: CASSVLRRDNEQFF.

The gene calls are TRBV27 and TRBJ2-3; D is undetermined. V was pared by 2 bases and J by 0 bases, with 6 bases between. The CDR3 totals 14 residues. Germline V gene data show CDR1 as MNHEY and CDR2 as SMNVEV (reference sequence). The CDR3 nucleotides are TGTGCCAGCAGTTTAGCGATTAGCACAGATACGCAGTATTTT. Translating it yields CASSLAISTDTQYF.

The CDR3 loop reads CASSLKRGGSYEQYF. As DNA, the CDR3 is TGTGCCAGCAGTTTGAAGCGGGGGGGCTCCTACGAGCAGTACTTC. The V gene is TRBV27, the J gene TRBJ2-5, with 10 bases matching TRBD2. TRBJ2-7 matches the DNA end more closely, so the J call is doubtful. From germline, CDR1 is MNHEY and CDR2 SMNVEV (reference sequence). The CDR3 has 15 residues.

The gene calls are TRBV29-1 and TRBJ1-2; a possible D gene is TRBD1 (5 bases). CDR3 length: 12 amino acids. Germline lookup yields CDR1 SQVTM and CDR2 ANQGSEA. V shed 4 bases and J shed 6 bases, with 12 bases lying between them. The DNA of the CDR3 is TGCAGCGTTGTGGCACAGGCGAATGGCTACACCTTC. It codes for CSVVAQANGYTF. Supplemented by reference TRBV29-1 and TRBJ1-2, the full variable domain reads SAVISQKPSRDICQRGTSLTIQCQVDSQVTMMFWYRQQPGQSLTLIATANQGSEATYESGFVIDKFPISRPNLTFSTLTVSNMSPEDSSIYLCSVVAQANGYTFGSGTRLTVV.

This clone was recorded once. V is TRBV30 and J is TRBJ2-3; TRBD2 aligns across 9 bases. The CDR3 contains 13 residues. The ends lost 2 bases at V and 4 bases at J; junction bases unmatched: 1. CDR1 and CDR2 (germline): GTSNPN, SVGIG (reference sequence). The CDR3 is CAWSLAGADTQYF. For the CDR3, the DNA is TGTGCCTGGAGTTTAGCGGGGGCAGATACGCAGTATTTT.

This clone turned up a few times. This rearrangement joins TRBV6-4 to TRBJ1-1; D might be TRBD1 (5 bases). The CDR3 spans 13 residues. Trimming pared 5 bases from V and 2 bases from J, leaving 9 bases between. Germline V gene sequence: CDR1 MRHNA, CDR2 SNTAGT. CDR3 region: CASSSTENTEAFF. The CDR3 nucleotides read TGTGCCAGCAGTTCGACAGAAAACACTGAAGCTTTCTTT.

The chain carries TRBV2 and TRBJ1-6; D is perhaps TRBD1 (6 bases). Trimming left V 4 bases short and J 4 bases short, with 14 bases between. The CDR3 totals 16 residues. Germline CDR1 SNHLY, CDR2 FYNNEI. CDR3 nucleotide sequence: TGTGCCAGCAGTGGGGGGGGCAGCACTTATAATTCACCCCTCCACTTT. It specifies CASSGGGSTYNSPLHF. Drawing the rest from reference TRBV2 and TRBJ1-6, the complete variable domain is EPEVTQTPSHQVTQMGQEVILRCVPISNHLYFYWYRQILGQKVEFLVSFYNNEISEKSEIFDDQFSVERPDGSNFTLKIRSTKLEDSAMYFCASSGGGSTYNSPLHFGNGTRLTVT.

The gene calls are TRBV27 and TRBJ2-1; 13 positions match TRBD2. The germline CDR1 and CDR2 sequences are MNHEY and SMNVEV (reference sequence). The CDR3 length is 17 residues. Trimming removed 5 bases from V and 1 base from J; junction bases left unmatched: 5. The CDR3 reads CASSGGTSGVSYNEQFF. The DNA for the CDR3 is TGTGCCAGCAGTGGAGGGACTAGCGGGGTTTCCTACAATGAGCAGTTCTTC.

V is TRBV5-1 and J is TRBJ1-1, with D possibly being TRBD1 (6 bases). Germline CDR1 is SGHRS and CDR2 is YFSETQ. There are 15 residues in the CDR3. The germline V and J ends were trimmed by 3 bases and 4 bases, with 16 bases remaining between them. This CDR3 is CASSYSTGMGTEAFF. In DNA form, the CDR3 reads TGCGCCAGCAGCTACTCGACAGGAATGGGCACTGAAGCTTTCTTT.

The chain links TRBV29-1 to TRBJ1-2; 7 nucleotides line up with TRBD1. Germline lookup yields CDR1 SQVTM and CDR2 ANQGSEA. The V and J ends lost 4 bases and 4 bases, in that order; junction bases with no gene match: 9. The CDR3 runs to 14 residues. CDR3 in DNA: TGCAGCGTTGTGGGGCCTTGGGACAGCTATGGCTACACCTTC. Protein product: CSVVGPWDSYGYTF. Full variable domain (outside the CDR3, taken from reference TRBV29-1 and TRBJ1-2): SAVISQKPSRDICQRGTSLTIQCQVDSQVTMMFWYRQQPGQSLTLIATANQGSEATYESGFVIDKFPISRPNLTFSTLTVSNMSPEDSSIYLCSVVGPWDSYGYTFGSGTRLTVV.

CDR3 in DNA: TGTGCCAGCAGCACCCTGCTCAGGGGAAGTTCACCCCTCCACTTT. As protein: CASSTLLRGSSPLHF. V and J are TRBV7-2 and TRBJ1-6; D may be TRBD1 (6 bases). Germline CDR1 is SGHTA and CDR2 is FQGNSA. V was clipped by 5 bases and J by 9 bases, with 17 bases between them. The CDR3 runs 15 residues. The complete variable domain, with remaining parts taken from reference TRBV7-2 and TRBJ1-6, reads GAGVSQSPSNKVTEKGKDVELRCDPISGHTALYWYRQSLGQGLEFLIYFQGNSAPDKSGLPSDRFSAERTGGSVSTLTIQRTQQEDSAVYLCASSTLLRGSSPLHFGNGTRLTVT.

CDR3 bases: TGCGCCAGCAGCCAAACCCTCCCTTTAGAGCAGTACTTC. The encoded protein is CASSQTLPLEQYF. V gene TRBV4-1 combines with J gene TRBJ2-5; D not certain. The CDR3 sequence is 13 residues long. V was shortened by 2 bases and J by 11 bases, with 15 bases between the two germline ends. CDR1 and CDR2 from the germline V gene are MGHRA and YSYEKL.

The genes are TRBV29-1 and TRBJ2-2, with D possibly matching TRBD1 (5 bases). Germline V gene sequence: CDR1 SQVTM, CDR2 ANQGSEA. V was shortened by 6 bases and J by 4 bases, with 24 bases between the two germline ends. CDR3 size: 17 residues. The CDR3, as DNA: TGCAGCGTAATCTTCAGGGCCCGAAAAACGGGCACCGGGGAGCTGTTTTTT. Amino acid sequence: CSVIFRARKTGTGELFF.

The chain uses TRBV7-9 and TRBJ2-5; perhaps TRBD2 as D (6 bases). The germline V and J ends were trimmed by 0 bases and 4 bases, with 12 bases remaining between them. This CDR3 is built from 15 residues. CDR1 SEHNR and CDR2 FQNEAQ come from the germline V gene (reference sequence). The CDR3 spells CASSLARGQSETQYF. The CDR3 bases are TGTGCCAGCAGCTTAGCGCGGGGTCAATCAGAGACCCAGTACTTC.

The rearrangement uses TRBV12-5 and TRBJ2-7; a possible D gene is TRBD1 (6 bases). This CDR3 contains 17 residues. V was pared by 3 bases and J by 2 bases, with 20 bases between. Germline V gives CDR1 LGHNT, CDR2 FRNRAP. CDR3 nucleotides: TGTGCTAGTGGTTTATCGATTCTTTTGGACAGAACCTACGAGCAGTACTTC. Its protein is CASGLSILLDRTYEQYF.

The chain combines TRBV13 with TRBJ2-3; 9 bases are a match to TRBD1. After removal of 6 bases from V and 6 bases from J, the junction contained 13 bases not matched to a gene. Germline CDR1 and CDR2: PRHDT and FYEKMQ (reference sequence). The CDR3 loop spans 16 amino acids. Written as DNA, the CDR3 is TGTGCCAGCAGTTTCTCCGGGGACAGGGCTACGGATACGCAGTATTTT. It specifies CASSFSGDRATDTQYF. The whole variable domain, filled in from reference TRBV13 and TRBJ2-3, reads AAGVIQSPRHLIKEKRETATLKCYPIPRHDTVYWYQQGPGQDPQFLISFYEKMQSDKGSIPDRFSAQQFSDYHSELNMSSLELGDSALYFCASSFSGDRATDTQYFGPGTRLTVL.

The rearrangement joins TRBV10-2 to TRBJ2-2; D may be TRBD2 (5 bases). Trimming removed 6 bases from V and 2 bases from J, with 13 bases in between. The V gene's germline CDR1 is WSHSY and CDR2 SAAADI. The CDR3 runs 15 residues. CDR3 in DNA: TGCGCCAGCAGCCAGCCGGGGAAAAACACCGGGGAGCTGTTTTTT. Translating it yields CASSQPGKNTGELFF.

On this clone itself: Sequence at one end of the junction differs from germline and may be a read error. Here the CDR3 reads CASTQGAEAFF. The CDR3 region has the DNA TGTGCCAGTACACAGGGGGCTGAGGCTTTCTTT. The rearrangement joins TRBV10-3 to TRBJ1-1, with TRBD1 matching 9 bases. Germline CDR1 is ENHRY and CDR2 is SYGVKD. The CDR3 covers 11 residues.

This clone was found once. The chain employs TRBV2 and TRBJ2-3; TRBD1 aligns across 8 bases. The CDR3 runs to 14 residues. Germline V CDR1 and CDR2: SNHLY, FYNNEI. Unmatched junction bases numbered 6, after V lost 6 bases and J lost 4 bases. The CDR3 region has the DNA TGTGCCAGCAGGGGCAGACAGGGGCCAGATACGCAGTATTTT. Protein product: CASRGRQGPDTQYF.

V is TRBV7-9 and J is TRBJ2-1, with 10 bases lining up with TRBD1. Germline V lookup: CDR1 SEHNR, CDR2 FQNEAQ (reference sequence). V was pared by 5 bases and J by 8 bases, with 9 bases of the junction left unmatched. CDR3 length equals 15 residues. This CDR3 is CASSPGTGDFDEQFF. The CDR3 coding sequence is TGTGCCAGCAGCCCCGGGACAGGGGATTTCGATGAGCAGTTCTTC.

A remark on this clone: Distinct nucleotide sequences in the sample also encode this CDR3. The chain couples TRBV9 to TRBJ2-5; possible D gene TRBD2, 6 bases. The CDR3 loop spans 16 amino acids. Germline-derived CDR1 and CDR2 are SGDLS and YYNGEE. V lost 7 bases and J 1 base, leaving 20 bases between the germline ends. CDR3 in amino acids: CASGAGTGGVQETQYF. Written as DNA, the CDR3 is TGTGCCAGCGGGGCAGGGACCGGAGGGGTCCAAGAGACCCAGTACTTC.